The 13 T cell receptor beta chains given below trace back to one sample, sequenced in a study of shared clonotypes between healthy human individuals. Repertoires were generated with immunoSEQ multiplex PCR, while TCRdb's copy carries only in-frame clones and drops some. The sample carries about 2.3 million clones, approximately 93% recorded once. Sequenced material: naive CD4+ T cells from PBMCs. As to subset: CD45RA+ positively selected. These TCRs come from a man younger than 30 in good health. Some clones in this sample may be carry-over from other donors' samples.

This rearrangement joins TRBV27 to TRBJ2-1; D gene ambiguous. Trimming took 6 bases from V and 5 from J, leaving 17 bases between them. CDR3 length equals 15 residues. Germline CDR1 reads MNHEY; CDR2 reads SMNVEV (reference sequence). The CDR3 spells CASSPPGRWDNEQFF. The CDR3 coding sequence is TGTGCCAGCAGCCCGCCGGGTCGATGGGACAATGAGCAGTTCTTC.

This rearrangement joins TRBV7-2 to TRBJ2-1, with TRBD1 identical over 10 bases. The CDR3 is made up of 14 amino acids. After removal of 4 bases from V and 9 bases from J, the junction contained 6 bases not matched to a gene. The V gene's germline CDR1 is SGHTA and CDR2 FQGNSA. Here the CDR3 DNA reads TGTGCCAGCAGCTACGGACAGGGGGAAGGTGAGCAGTTCTTC. Protein product: CASSYGQGEGEQFF.

The chain uses TRBV5-1 and TRBJ2-6; D is ambiguous. The germline V and J ends were trimmed by 6 bases and 1 base, with 8 bases remaining between them. Germline V gene data show CDR1 as SGHRS and CDR2 as YFSETQ. CDR3 length equals 14 residues. CDR3 region: CASTRLSGANVLTF. The CDR3 DNA is TGCGCCAGCACACGGTTGTCTGGGGCCAACGTCCTGACTTTC.

The chain has TRBV30 and TRBJ1-4; tentative D call: TRBD1 (6 bases). The V and J ends lost 8 bases and 8 bases respectively, with 15 bases between them. This CDR3 spans 12 amino acids. CDR1 and CDR2 from the germline V gene are GTSNPN and SVGIG (reference sequence). The CDR3 sequence is CALTGLMEKLFF. The DNA for the CDR3 is TGTGCCCTCACAGGGTTGATGGAAAAACTGTTTTTT.

This chain connects TRBV6-5 to TRBJ1-2; D might be TRBD1 (6 bases). Trimming pared 5 bases from V and 8 bases from J, leaving 15 bases between. The CDR3 sequence is 13 residues long. Germline CDR1 reads MNHEY; CDR2 reads SVGAGI. This CDR3 reads CASSLLGGNGYTF. As DNA, the CDR3 is TGTGCCAGCAGTCTACTAGGGGGAAACGGCTACACCTTC.

V is TRBV7-2 and J is TRBJ1-1; D gene uncertain. V was pared by 5 bases and J by 5 bases, with 12 bases between. Germline CDR1 and CDR2: SGHTA and FQGNSA. CDR3 length: 13 residues. The CDR3 coding sequence is TGTGCCAGCAGCCCCCAGACAAGGACTGAAGCTTTCTTT. The encoded protein is CASSPQTRTEAFF.

The chain is built from TRBV28 and TRBJ1-2; 8 bases align to TRBD1. Looked up from germline, CDR1 is MDHEN and CDR2 is SYDVKM. The CDR3 consists of 15 residues. V shed 6 bases, J shed 4 bases, and the junction held 10 bases outside the gene matches. This CDR3 reads CASRRTDRGSYGYTF. The CDR3 nucleotides read TGTGCCAGCAGGCGCACCGACAGGGGTAGCTATGGCTACACCTTC.

CDR3 protein: CAIRRTGVGYEQYF. The CDR3 bases are TGTGCCATCAGGCGGACAGGGGTCGGTTACGAGCAGTACTTC. The chain employs TRBV10-3 and TRBJ2-7; TRBD1 agrees at 9 bases. The CDR3 has 14 amino acids. Germline CDR1 is ENHRY and CDR2 is SYGVKD. The ends lost 6 bases at V and 4 bases at J; junction bases unmatched: 7.

This rearrangement joins TRBV7-3 to TRBJ2-1; either TRBD1 or TRBD2 may fit D (6 bases each). This CDR3 is built from 14 residues. Trimming removed 2 bases from V and 6 bases from J, with 11 bases in between. Germline V gene data show CDR1 as SGHTA and CDR2 as FQGTGA. For the CDR3, the DNA is TGTGCCAGCAGCTTATGGACGGGGGCCAATGAGCAGTTCTTC. It codes for CASSLWTGANEQFF.

The chain uses TRBV29-1 and TRBJ2-7; the match to TRBD2 covers 7 bases. The V gene end was trimmed by 4 bases and the J gene end by 6 bases; junction bases not matched to a gene: 15. This CDR3 has 15 residues. The germline CDR1 and CDR2 sequences are SQVTM and ANQGSEA. CDR3 in amino acids: CSVGLSAGVESEQYF. CDR3 coding DNA: TGCAGCGTTGGCTTATCCGCGGGAGTGGAGTCCGAGCAGTACTTC.

V is TRBV4-1 and J is TRBJ1-1; D gene ambiguous. There are 17 residues in the CDR3. Looked up from germline, CDR1 is MGHRA and CDR2 is YSYEKL. V lost 0 bases, J lost 2 bases, and 16 bases lay in between. For the CDR3, the DNA is TGCGCCAGCAGCCAAGATAGGCGGGCAGGAATTAACACTGAAGCTTTCTTT. It is translated as CASSQDRRAGINTEAFF.

The chain has TRBV28 and TRBJ1-2, with 8 nucleotides matching TRBD1. The CDR3 contains 15 residues. Germline V gene sequence: CDR1 MDHEN, CDR2 SYDVKM. V lost 4 bases and J lost 4; bases outside the gene matches: 8. CDR3 loop: CASSSIQGAGYGYTF. In DNA, the CDR3 is TGTGCCAGCAGTTCAATTCAGGGGGCCGGCTATGGCTACACCTTC.

This chain uses TRBV15 with TRBJ1-4; 10 positions match TRBD1. The trim removed 1 base at V and 8 bases at J, leaving 7 bases unmatched. The germline CDR1 and CDR2 sequences are LNHNV and YYDKDF (reference sequence). The CDR3 is made up of 16 amino acids. The CDR3 nucleotides are TGTGCCACCAGCAGAGTAGGACAGGGGGATCGAGAAAAACTGTTTTTT. It translates to CATSRVGQGDREKLFF.